The 24 T cell receptor beta chains below come from one sample, sequenced in a study of shared clonotypes between healthy human individuals. The data were produced by immunoSEQ multiplex PCR, yet TCRdb's version contains in-frame clones alone and is incomplete. Among around 500,000 clones, roughly 80% were seen once, and the ten largest hold about 13%. Sequences were obtained from PBMCs. The receptors come from a woman aged 40 to 49 in good health. Some clones in this sample may be carry-over from other donors' samples.

This clone was recorded once. The chain couples TRBV2 to TRBJ1-2; a weak D match, TRBD1 (5 bases). The germline CDR1 and CDR2 sequences are SNHLY and FYNNEI. CDR3 length: 14 residues. Trimming took off 2 bases at V and 7 bases at J, with 14 bases between the two ends. CDR3 coding DNA: TGTGCCAGCAGTGAATGGGGGGTTCAGGGTGGCTACACCTTC. As protein: CASSEWGVQGGYTF.

This clone has just a few counts. The chain recombines TRBV5-5 with TRBJ2-5; TRBD1 matches at 8 bases. The CDR3 consists of 15 residues. Germline CDR1 and CDR2: SGHKS and YYEKEE (reference sequence). V shed 0 bases, J shed 5 bases, and the junction held 6 bases outside the gene matches. The CDR3 region is CASSLAPGGRETQYF. The CDR3 DNA is TGTGCCAGCAGCTTGGCCCCAGGGGGCAGGGAGACCCAGTACTTC.

Points on this clone: Other DNA variants within this sample encode the same CDR3. The gene calls are TRBV11-2 and TRBJ1-5; TRBD1 might be the D (5 bases). The germline gives CDR1 SGHAT, CDR2 FQNNGV. This CDR3 is built from 15 residues. V lost 4 bases and J lost 0, with 10 bases in between. CDR3 loop: CASSSTGDSNQPQHF. The CDR3 bases are TGTGCCAGCAGCTCCACGGGGGATAGCAATCAGCCCCAGCATTTT.

The CDR3 sequence: CAWSPPGAGGYTF. In DNA, the CDR3 is TGTGCCTGGAGTCCGCCGGGGGCCGGAGGCTACACCTTC. This rearrangement joins TRBV30 to TRBJ1-2; tentative D call: TRBD1 (6 bases). Trimming shortened V by 2 bases and J by 8 bases, and 15 bases separated the two germline ends. Germline V gives CDR1 GTSNPN, CDR2 SVGIG (reference sequence). The CDR3 covers 13 residues.

The rearrangement uses TRBV7-9 and TRBJ2-5; either TRBD1 or TRBD2 may fit D (5 bases each). The V end was cut by 4 bases, the J end by 5 bases, with 11 bases between. The germline gives CDR1 SEHNR, CDR2 FQNEAQ (reference sequence). CDR3 length: 13 amino acids. In nucleotides, the CDR3 is TGTGCCAGCAGCTCCCAGGGACGGGAGACCCAGTACTTC. Its protein is CASSSQGRETQYF.

Many counts were recorded for this clone. The genes are TRBV29-1 and TRBJ2-7, with 7 nucleotides matching TRBD1. The CDR3 spans 11 residues. Germline V CDR1 and CDR2: SQVTM, ANQGSEA. Unmatched junction bases numbered 1, after V lost 3 bases and J lost 5 bases. The CDR3 reads CSVETGHEQYF. CDR3 DNA: TGCAGCGTTGAGACAGGGCACGAGCAGTACTTC.

DNA for the CDR3: TGTGCCAGCAGTACCCCCAGCGCTGGCGAATACGAGCAGTACTTC. Its protein product is CASSTPSAGEYEQYF. This chain connects TRBV28 to TRBJ2-7; no definite D call. Deletions cut 5 bases from V and 4 bases from J, with 18 bases between. The V gene's germline CDR1 is MDHEN and CDR2 SYDVKM. This CDR3 has 15 residues.

This clone was recorded once. V gene TRBV6-6 combines with J gene TRBJ2-2; D possibly corresponds to TRBD1 (5 bases). CDR1 and CDR2 from the germline V gene are MNHNY and SVGAGI (reference sequence). The ends were cut back, 6 bases at V and 4 bases at J, with 12 bases in the middle. The CDR3 extends over 14 amino acids. The CDR3 spells CASRLQVSTGELFF. The CDR3 region has the DNA TGTGCCAGCAGGCTACAGGTGTCCACCGGGGAGCTGTTTTTT.

This clone was seen more than once but under ten times. With only one base between it and a far larger clone, this is likely a read error. The identical CDR3 is also encoded by other nucleotide sequences in the sample. The rearrangement links TRBV7-9 to TRBJ2-1; possible D gene TRBD1, 6 bases. Germline V lookup: CDR1 SEHNR, CDR2 FQNEAQ (reference sequence). V shed 1 base and J shed 2 bases, with 9 bases lying between them. This CDR3 is built from 15 residues. The CDR3 sequence: CASSLVPGAYNEQFF. The CDR3 nucleotides read TGTGCCAGCAGCTTAGTTCCAGGGGCCTACAATGAGCAGTTCTTC.

A word on this clone: Compared with germline, one end of the junction differs, possibly owing to a read error. The rearrangement joins TRBV5-1 to TRBJ2-5, with D perhaps TRBD2 (5 bases). Germline V gene sequence: CDR1 SGHRS, CDR2 YFSETQ. The CDR3 is 13 residues long. The CDR3 bases are TGTGCCAGCAGTCGAACCGAACGGGATACCCAGTACTTC. This sequence encodes CASSRTERDTQYF.

V and J are TRBV6-5 and TRBJ2-1; 14 bases agree with TRBD2. This CDR3 has 13 residues. Germline-derived CDR1 and CDR2 are MNHEY and SVGAGI. Unmatched junction bases numbered 6, after V lost 6 bases and J lost 14 bases. CDR3 amino acids: CASRGLAGGRKFF. As DNA, the CDR3 is TGTGCCAGCAGAGGACTAGCGGGAGGTCGTAAGTTCTTC.

In its sample, this clone was seen many times. Other DNA sequences in the sample encode the same CDR3. The J gene is TRBJ2-1, the V gene TRBV2; D possibly corresponds to TRBD2 (5 bases). The CDR3 consists of 14 residues. V shed 3 bases and J shed 8 bases, with 14 bases lying between them. The germline gives CDR1 SNHLY, CDR2 FYNNEI. The CDR3 here is CASSDDYASDEQFF. The CDR3 DNA follows: TGTGCCAGCAGTGACGACTATGCTTCGGATGAGCAGTTCTTC.

The chain uses TRBV9 and TRBJ2-2; the D gene is possibly TRBD1 (6 bases). In germline, CDR1 is SGDLS, CDR2 YYNGEE. The CDR3 length is 16 residues. V gave up 3 bases and J gave up 4 bases, with 16 bases separating them. The CDR3 here is CASSATGQPSTGELFF. The CDR3 nucleotides read TGTGCCAGCAGCGCGACGGGACAACCATCCACCGGGGAGCTGTTTTTT.

The V gene is TRBV2, the J gene TRBJ2-1; D unresolved. Germline CDR1 SNHLY, CDR2 FYNNEI. The V gene lost 3 bases and the J gene lost 6 bases, with 9 bases spanning the gap. The CDR3 runs 13 residues. CDR3 nucleotides: TGTGCCAGCAGTGAGTTTAGGAGCAATGAGCAGTTCTTC. This gives the protein CASSEFRSNEQFF. Using reference TRBV2 and TRBJ2-1 for the parts outside the CDR3, the full variable domain is EPEVTQTPSHQVTQMGQEVILRCVPISNHLYFYWYRQILGQKVEFLVSFYNNEISEKSEIFDDQFSVERPDGSNFTLKIRSTKLEDSAMYFCASSEFRSNEQFFGPGTRLTVL.

As for this clone: A far bigger clonotype differs at one base, so this is likely a read error. This rearrangement joins TRBV11-2 to TRBJ2-5; D gene uncertain. Germline-derived CDR1 and CDR2 are SGHAT and FQNNGV. The CDR3 loop spans 13 amino acids. CDR3 amino acids: CARSLGSRETQYF. CDR3 bases: TGTGCCAGAAGCTTAGGGTCGCGAGAGACCCAGTACTTC.

The chain employs TRBV30 and TRBJ2-7; tentative D call: TRBD1 (6 bases). The germline V gene has CDR1 GTSNPN and CDR2 SVGIG (reference sequence). V lost 4 bases and J 5 bases, leaving 12 bases between the germline ends. The CDR3 runs to 12 residues. The CDR3 DNA sequence: TGTGCCTGGACTTACAGGGATCACGAGCAGTACTTC. It encodes CAWTYRDHEQYF.

This chain uses TRBV7-2 with TRBJ2-5; D could derive from TRBD1 or TRBD2 (5 bases each). The V gene lost 5 bases and the J gene lost 1 base, with 26 bases spanning the gap. Germline V gene data show CDR1 as SGHTA and CDR2 as FQGNSA. The CDR3 runs to 19 residues. The CDR3 DNA reads as TGTGCCAGCAGCCCCACTGGCGGCGGCTACCGAGGGGCCCAAGAGACCCAGTACTTC. It specifies CASSPTGGGYRGAQETQYF.

The J gene is TRBJ2-5, the V gene TRBV2; no reliable D call. Trimming took off 3 bases at V and 5 bases at J, with 7 bases between the two ends. The germline V gene encodes CDR1 SNHLY and CDR2 FYNNEI. This CDR3 contains 12 residues. CDR3 in DNA: TGTGCCAGCAGTGAGGAGAGGGAGACCCAGTACTTC. It translates to CASSEERETQYF.

About this clone itself: A far larger clone is one nucleotide away, so this likely arose from a read error. The V call is TRBV10-3, the J call TRBJ1-1; no definite D call. The CDR3 is 16 residues long. Per the germline V gene, CDR1 is ENHRY and CDR2 is SYGVKD. The CDR3 DNA is TGTGCCGTCAGTCCCCGGGCGGGGAGTTTGGACACTGAAGCTTTCTTT. It specifies CAVSPRAGSLDTEAFF.

The chain joins TRBV2 to TRBJ2-4; no definite D call. Trimming removed 2 bases at V and 6 bases at J, with 11 bases between. In germline, CDR1 is SNHLY, CDR2 FYNNEI. This CDR3 spans 14 amino acids. CDR3 sequence: CASSERTPGNIQYF. CDR3 DNA sequence: TGTGCCAGCAGTGAAAGGACCCCAGGAAACATTCAGTACTTC.

The chain is built from TRBV2 and TRBJ2-1, with D perhaps TRBD2 (5 bases). Per the germline V gene, CDR1 is SNHLY and CDR2 is FYNNEI. This CDR3 spans 13 amino acids. Trimming removed 6 bases at V and 8 bases at J, with 14 bases between. The CDR3 sequence: CASRLEMIDEQFF. The CDR3 DNA is TGTGCCAGCAGACTAGAGATGATTGATGAGCAGTTCTTC.

With respect to this clone: One end of the junction does not line up with germline, which may come from a read error. V gene TRBV7-7 combines with J gene TRBJ2-5; 9 bases agree with TRBD1. CDR1 and CDR2 from the germline V gene are SSHAT and FNYEAQ (reference sequence). The CDR3 runs 14 residues. CDR3 region: CASSSDRGGETQYF. CDR3 DNA: TGTGCTAGCAGCTCGGACAGGGGCGGGGAGACCCAGTACTTC.

This clone has just a few counts. This rearrangement joins TRBV5-1 to TRBJ1-2, with D maybe TRBD1 (5 bases). The germline V and J ends were trimmed by 4 bases and 8 bases, with 24 bases remaining between them. Germline V gene data show CDR1 as SGHRS and CDR2 as YFSETQ. This CDR3 contains 16 residues. CDR3 nucleotide sequence: TGCGCCAGCAGCCCGGGGACCGCTCAAGTGGCTGAGGGCTACACCTTC. Translated: CASSPGTAQVAEGYTF.

The V call is TRBV4-3, the J call TRBJ2-7, with 11 bases matching TRBD2. Per germline, CDR1 LGHNA and CDR2 YSLEER. This CDR3 is built from 17 residues. Unmatched junction bases numbered 9, after V lost 0 bases and J lost 5 bases. CDR3 nucleotides: TGCGCCAGCAGCCAAGAAGTAGCGGGAGGGCATATAGACGAGCAGTACTTC. It translates to CASSQEVAGGHIDEQYF.